These 3 T cell receptor beta chains came from one sample sequenced in a study of shared clonotypes between healthy human individuals. Using immunoSEQ multiplex PCR, the repertoire was profiled, and TCRdb retains in-frame clones only, with some absent. The sample lists about 480,000 clones, 60% to 80% seen once, with around 12% in the top ten. The sample consisted of PBMCs. All receptors derive from a woman in her forties in good health. Some clones in this sample may be carry-over from other donors' samples.

Details on this clone: Other DNA sequences within the sample encode an identical CDR3. In nucleotides, the CDR3 is TGTGCCAGCAGCCCCGGACAAGCACAAGCTTTCTTT. This gives the protein CASSPGQAQAFF. The chain employs TRBV7-8 and TRBJ1-1, with D possibly matching TRBD1 (5 bases). With 5 bases removed from V and 9 bases from J, the gap between germline ends came to 13 bases. This CDR3 contains 12 residues. Germline values: CDR1 SGHVS, CDR2 FQNEAQ.

On this clone itself: The same CDR3 also results from other DNA sequences found in this sample. CDR3 residues: CASSEWRGGTDTQYF. Written as DNA, the CDR3 is TGTGCCAGCAGTGAGTGGAGGGGGGGCACAGATACGCAGTATTTT. The chain recombines TRBV25-1 with TRBJ2-3; D is perhaps TRBD1 or TRBD2 (6 bases each). The CDR3 is 15 residues long. Germline V gives CDR1 MGHDK, CDR2 SYGVNS. Trimming removed 3 bases from V and 1 base from J, with 11 bases in between.

The genes are TRBV5-1 and TRBJ1-6; possibly TRBD1 for D (5 bases). In germline, CDR1 is SGHRS, CDR2 YFSETQ. The length of the CDR3 is 15 residues. Trimming stripped 1 base from V and 8 bases from J, with 13 bases between. CDR3 region: CASSLRQGGDSPLHF. The CDR3 nucleotides read TGCGCCAGCAGCTTGAGGCAGGGTGGGGATTCACCCCTCCACTTT.